Sequencing of this T cell receptor beta chain was carried out in a study of blood T cell repertoires in COVID-19. While infection was still active, Seattle patients were enrolled and then followed longitudinally. The CDR3 covers 13 residues. V lost 5 bases, J lost 0 bases, and 8 bases lay in between. Germline lookup yields CDR1 SQVTM and CDR2 ANQGSEA. Only in-frame clones appear in the TCRdb table, and some are missing; sequencing was by immunoSEQ multiplex PCR. The top ten clones hold approximately 0.49% of a sample with tens of thousands of clones, about 90% of them seen once. The origin of this receptor is a man in his fifties with COVID-19, enrolled during active disease. The sequenced material came from peripheral blood. The rearrangement uses TRBV29-1 and TRBJ2-1; D is unresolved. This CDR3 reads CSVLRGSYNEQFF. The CDR3 DNA reads TGCAGCGTTCTCCGAGGCTCCTACAATGAGCAGTTCTTC.